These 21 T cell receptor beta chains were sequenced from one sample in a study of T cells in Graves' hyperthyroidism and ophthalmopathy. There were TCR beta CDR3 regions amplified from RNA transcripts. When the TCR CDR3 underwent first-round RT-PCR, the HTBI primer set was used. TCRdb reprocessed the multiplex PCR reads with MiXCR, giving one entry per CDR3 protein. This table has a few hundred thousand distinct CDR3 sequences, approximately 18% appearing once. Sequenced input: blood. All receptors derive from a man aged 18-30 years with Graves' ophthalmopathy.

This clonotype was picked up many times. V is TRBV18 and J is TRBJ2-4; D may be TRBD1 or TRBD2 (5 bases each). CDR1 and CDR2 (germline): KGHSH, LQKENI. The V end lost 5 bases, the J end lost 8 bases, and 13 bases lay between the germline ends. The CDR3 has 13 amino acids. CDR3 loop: CASSSRESDIQYF. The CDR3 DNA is TGTGCCAGCTCAAGCAGGGAGTCGGACATTCAGTACTTC.

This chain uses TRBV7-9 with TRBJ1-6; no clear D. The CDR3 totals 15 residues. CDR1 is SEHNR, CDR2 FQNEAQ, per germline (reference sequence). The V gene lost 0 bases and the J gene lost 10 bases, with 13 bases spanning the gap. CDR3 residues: CASSLAGDVWSPLHF. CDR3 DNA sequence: TGTGCCAGCAGCTTAGCGGGAGATGTCTGGTCACCCCTCCACTTT. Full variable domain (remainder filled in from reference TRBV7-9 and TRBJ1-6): DTGVSQNPRHKITKRGQNVTFRCDPISEHNRLYWYRQTLGQGPEFLTYFQNEAQLEKSRLLSDRFSAERPKGSFSTLEIQRTEQGDSAMYLCASSLAGDVWSPLHFGNGTRLTVT.

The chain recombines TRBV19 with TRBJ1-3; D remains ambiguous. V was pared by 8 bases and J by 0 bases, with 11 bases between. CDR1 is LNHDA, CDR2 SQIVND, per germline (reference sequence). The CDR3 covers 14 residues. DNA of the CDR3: TGTGCCAGTTTGGATGACAACTCTGGAAACACCATATATTTT. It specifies CASLDDNSGNTIYF.

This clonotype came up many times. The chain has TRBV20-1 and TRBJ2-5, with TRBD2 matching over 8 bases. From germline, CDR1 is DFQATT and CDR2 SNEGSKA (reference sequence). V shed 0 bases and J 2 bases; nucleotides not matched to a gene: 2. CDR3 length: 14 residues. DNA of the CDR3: TGCAGTGCTAGAGAAGGCGGGGGGCAAGAGACCCAGTACTTC. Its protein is CSAREGGGQETQYF.

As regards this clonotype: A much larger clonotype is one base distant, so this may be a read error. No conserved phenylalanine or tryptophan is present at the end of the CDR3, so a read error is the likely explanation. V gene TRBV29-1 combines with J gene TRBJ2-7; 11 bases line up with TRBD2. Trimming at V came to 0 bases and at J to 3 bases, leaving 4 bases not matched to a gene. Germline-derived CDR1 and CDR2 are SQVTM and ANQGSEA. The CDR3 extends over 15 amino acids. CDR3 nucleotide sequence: TGCAGCGTTGAAGAAGCACTAGCGGGGGACTACGAGCAGTACCTC. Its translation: CSVEEALAGDYEQYL.

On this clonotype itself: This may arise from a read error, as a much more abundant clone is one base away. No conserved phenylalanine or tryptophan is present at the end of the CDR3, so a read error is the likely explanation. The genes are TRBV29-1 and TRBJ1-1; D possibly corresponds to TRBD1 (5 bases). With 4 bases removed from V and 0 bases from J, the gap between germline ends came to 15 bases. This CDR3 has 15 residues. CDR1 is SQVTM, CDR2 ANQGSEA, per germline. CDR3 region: CSVGALGHMNTEAFL. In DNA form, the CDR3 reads TGCAGCGTTGGGGCGCTTGGACACATGAACACTGAAGCTTTCCTT.

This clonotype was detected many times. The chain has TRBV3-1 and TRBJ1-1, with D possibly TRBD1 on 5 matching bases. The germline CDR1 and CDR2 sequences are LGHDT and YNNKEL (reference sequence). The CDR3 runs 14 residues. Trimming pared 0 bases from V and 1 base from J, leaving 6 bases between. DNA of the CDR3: TGTGCCAGCAGCCAAGAGGGGCAGAACACTGAAGCTTTCTTT. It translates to CASSQEGQNTEAFF.

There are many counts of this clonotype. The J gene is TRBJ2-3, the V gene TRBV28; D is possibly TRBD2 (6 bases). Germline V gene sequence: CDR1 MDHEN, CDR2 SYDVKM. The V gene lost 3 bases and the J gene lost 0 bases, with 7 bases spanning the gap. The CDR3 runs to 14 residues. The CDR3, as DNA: TGTGCCAGCAGTTTCGCGGGAAGCACAGATACGCAGTATTTT. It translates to CASSFAGSTDTQYF.

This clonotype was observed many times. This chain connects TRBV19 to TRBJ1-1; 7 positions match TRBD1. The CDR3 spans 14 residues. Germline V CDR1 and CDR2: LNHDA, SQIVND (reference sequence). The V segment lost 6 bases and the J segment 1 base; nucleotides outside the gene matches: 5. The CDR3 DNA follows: TGTGCCAGTAGCCACGACAGGGCGAACACTGAAGCTTTCTTT. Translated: CASSHDRANTEAFF.

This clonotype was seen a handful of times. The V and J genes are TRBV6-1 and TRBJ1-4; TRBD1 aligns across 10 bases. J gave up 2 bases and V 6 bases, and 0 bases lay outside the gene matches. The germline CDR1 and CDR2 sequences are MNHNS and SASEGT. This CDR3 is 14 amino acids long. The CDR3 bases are TGTGCCAGCAGGGGACAGGGGACTAATGAAAAACTGTTTTTT. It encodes CASRGQGTNEKLFF.

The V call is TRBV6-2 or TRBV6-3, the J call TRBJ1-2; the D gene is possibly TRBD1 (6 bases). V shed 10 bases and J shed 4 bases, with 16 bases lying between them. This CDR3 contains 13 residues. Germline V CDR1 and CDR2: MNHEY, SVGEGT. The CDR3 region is CANGNRDSYGYTF. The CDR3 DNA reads TGTGCCAACGGAAACAGGGATAGCTATGGCTACACCTTC.

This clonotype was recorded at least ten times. CDR3 region: CASSLAAGRGPYGYGYTF. The CDR3 DNA reads TGTGCCAGCAGCTTAGCGGCCGGAAGGGGTCCCTATGGGTATGGCTACACCTTC. The rearrangement joins TRBV7-2 to TRBJ1-2; TRBD1 might be the D (5 bases). The V gene's germline CDR1 is SGHTA and CDR2 FQGNSA. V was shortened by 0 bases and J by 5 bases, with 22 bases between the two germline ends. This CDR3 has 18 residues.

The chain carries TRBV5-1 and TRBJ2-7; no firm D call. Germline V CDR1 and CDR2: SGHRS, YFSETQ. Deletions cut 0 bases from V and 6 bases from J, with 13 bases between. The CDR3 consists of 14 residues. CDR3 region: CASSLGLDDGEQYF. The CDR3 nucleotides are TGCGCCAGCAGCTTGGGGCTGGATGATGGCGAGCAGTACTTC.

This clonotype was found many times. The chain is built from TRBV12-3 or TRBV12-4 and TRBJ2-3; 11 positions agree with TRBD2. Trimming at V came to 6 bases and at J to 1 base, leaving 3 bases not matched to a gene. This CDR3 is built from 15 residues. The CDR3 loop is CASRLTSGGTDTQYF. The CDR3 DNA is TGTGCCAGCAGGTTGACTAGCGGGGGCACAGATACGCAGTATTTT.

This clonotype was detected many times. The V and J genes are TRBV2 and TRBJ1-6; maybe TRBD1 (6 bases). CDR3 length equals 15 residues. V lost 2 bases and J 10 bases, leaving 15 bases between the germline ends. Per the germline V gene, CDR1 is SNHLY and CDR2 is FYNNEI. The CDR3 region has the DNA TGTGCCAGCAGTGAATCGGCAGGGGTTCACTCACCCCTCCACTTT. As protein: CASSESAGVHSPLHF.

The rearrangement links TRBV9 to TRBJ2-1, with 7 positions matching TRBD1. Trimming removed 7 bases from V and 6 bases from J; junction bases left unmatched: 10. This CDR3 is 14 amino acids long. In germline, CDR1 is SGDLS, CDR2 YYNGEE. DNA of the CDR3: TGTGCCAGCGAAGGGGTGACAGGGCCCAATGAGCAGTTCTTC. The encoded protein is CASEGVTGPNEQFF. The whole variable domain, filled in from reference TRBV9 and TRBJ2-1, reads DSGVTQTPKHLITATGQRVTLRCSPRSGDLSVYWYQQSLDQGLQFLIQYYNGEERAKGNILERFSAQQFPDLHSELNLSSLELGDSALYFCASEGVTGPNEQFFGPGTRLTVL.

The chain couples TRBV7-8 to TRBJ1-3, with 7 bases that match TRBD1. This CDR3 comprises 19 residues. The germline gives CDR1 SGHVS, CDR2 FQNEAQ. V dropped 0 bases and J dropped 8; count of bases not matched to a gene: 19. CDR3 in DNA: TGTGCCAGCAGCTTAGCGGGGAAAGAGGGGGCGCGGCGAATGGACACCATATATTTT. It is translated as CASSLAGKEGARRMDTIYF.

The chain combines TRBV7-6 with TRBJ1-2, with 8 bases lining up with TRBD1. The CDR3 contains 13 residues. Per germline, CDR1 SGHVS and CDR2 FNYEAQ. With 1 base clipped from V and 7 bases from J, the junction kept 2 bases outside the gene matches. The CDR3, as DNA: TGTGCCAGCAGCTTAGACACAGGGGGTGGCTACACCTTC. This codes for CASSLDTGGGYTF.

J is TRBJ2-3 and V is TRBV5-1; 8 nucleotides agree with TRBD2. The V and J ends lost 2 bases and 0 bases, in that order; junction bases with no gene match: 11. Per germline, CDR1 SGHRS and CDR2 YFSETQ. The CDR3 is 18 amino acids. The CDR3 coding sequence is TGCGCCAGCAGCTTCGGACCCACAGCGGGGGACAGCACAGATACGCAGTATTTT. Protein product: CASSFGPTAGDSTDTQYF.

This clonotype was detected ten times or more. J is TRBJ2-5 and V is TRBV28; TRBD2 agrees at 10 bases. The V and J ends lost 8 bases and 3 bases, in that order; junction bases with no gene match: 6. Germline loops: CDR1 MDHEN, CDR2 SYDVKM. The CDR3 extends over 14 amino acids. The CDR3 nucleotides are TGTGCCAGCTGGAGCGGGGGGGCCAAAGAGACCCAGTACTTC. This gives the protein CASWSGGAKETQYF.

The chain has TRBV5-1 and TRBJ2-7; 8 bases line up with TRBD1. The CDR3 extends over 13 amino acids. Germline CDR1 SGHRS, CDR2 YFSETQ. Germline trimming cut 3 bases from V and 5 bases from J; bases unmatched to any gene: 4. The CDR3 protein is CASSWRTGNEQYF. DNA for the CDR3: TGCGCCAGCAGCTGGAGGACAGGGAACGAGCAGTACTTC.